One and the same sample provided the 14 T cell receptor beta chains below, sequenced in a study of T cell responses to AZD1222 COVID-19 vaccine (dated by TCRdb to 2020 to 2022). This sample's time point label indicates: baseline before first vaccination. Library preparation employed the immunoSEQ multiplex PCR assay. The table comes from immuneACCESS by way of TCRdb, which keeps in-frame sequences with V and J called. Part of the clones is missing from these tables; in studies checked, under half for an unresolved V gene and the rest for unknown reasons. The sample table contains 120,000 or so clones; only one count was recorded for 85% to 95% of them. The ten most abundant clones make up over 6.5% of the sample. Here the sequenced sample was peripheral blood, taken on day 0 of AZD1222 vaccination. Receptor source: an adult in good health.

The rearrangement joins TRBV9 to TRBJ1-6, with D unclear. Germline CDR1 and CDR2: SGDLS and YYNGEE. CDR3 length: 17 residues. The V end lost 0 bases, the J end lost 2 bases, and 12 bases lay between the germline ends. The CDR3 protein is CASSVARLDPYNSPLHF. CDR3 nucleotide sequence: TGTGCCAGCAGCGTAGCCCGTTTGGACCCCTATAATTCACCCCTCCACTTT. Full variable domain (missing parts from reference TRBV9 and TRBJ1-6): DSGVTQTPKHLITATGQRVTLRCSPRSGDLSVYWYQQSLDQGLQFLIQYYNGEERAKGNILERFSAQQFPDLHSELNLSSLELGDSALYFCASSVARLDPYNSPLHFGNGTRLTVT.

This chain's CDR3 is CASSPEFAGGPGTDTQYF. Here the CDR3 DNA reads TGTGCCAGCAGCCCTGAGTTTGCGGGGGGGCCCGGCACAGATACGCAGTATTTT. This sequence joins TRBV7-9 and TRBJ2-3, with 9 bases matching TRBD2. The V gene's germline CDR1 is SEHNR and CDR2 FQNEAQ (reference sequence). The trim removed 5 bases at V and 1 base at J, leaving 13 bases unmatched. The CDR3 covers 18 residues.

The V gene is TRBV2, the J gene TRBJ1-6; no firm D call. Germline values: CDR1 SNHLY, CDR2 FYNNEI. V lost 1 base and J 7 bases, leaving 8 bases between the germline ends. The CDR3 runs to 14 residues. CDR3 DNA sequence: TGTGCCAGCAGTGAAGAAGTCCCCAATTCACCCCTCCACTTT. Translating it yields CASSEEVPNSPLHF.

The gene calls are TRBV7-3 and TRBJ2-6, with D maybe TRBD2 (6 bases). The CDR3 covers 15 residues. CDR1 is SGHTA and CDR2 is FQGTGA in the germline V gene. Trimming stripped 5 bases from V and 0 bases from J, with 8 bases between. The CDR3: CASSPGGSGANVLTF. CDR3 bases: TGTGCCAGCAGCCCCGGGGGCTCTGGGGCCAACGTCCTGACTTTC.

This chain uses TRBV27 with TRBJ1-2, with 11 bases aligning to TRBD1. The germline V gene has CDR1 MNHEY and CDR2 SMNVEV (reference sequence). V shed 2 bases and J 3 bases; nucleotides not matched to a gene: 5. The CDR3 extends over 16 amino acids. The CDR3 here is CASSLLRDRGDYGYTF. The CDR3 bases are TGTGCCAGCAGTTTACTCCGGGACAGGGGGGACTATGGCTACACCTTC.

The chain uses TRBV10-2 and TRBJ1-5; TRBD1 agrees at 7 bases. Germline values: CDR1 WSHSY, CDR2 SAAADI. The CDR3 consists of 14 residues. V lost 7 bases, J lost 6 bases, and 9 bases stayed unmatched. As DNA, the CDR3 is TGCGCCAGCAATCCAGGACAGGCAAGTCAGCCCCAGCATTTT. The encoded protein is CASNPGQASQPQHF.

This clone came up a few times. The same CDR3 is also encoded by other DNA sequences in this sample. This chain links TRBV5-5 with TRBJ2-7; 11 bases agree with TRBD1. The ends lost 0 bases at V and 2 bases at J; junction bases unmatched: 1. The CDR3 runs to 15 residues. The germline gives CDR1 SGHKS, CDR2 YYEKEE (reference sequence). DNA for the CDR3: TGTGCCAGCAGCTTGGGGGGACAGGGGGCCTACGAGCAGTACTTC. This codes for CASSLGGQGAYEQYF.

This chain's CDR3 is CASSLRGQADIRGMNTEAFF. CDR3 sequence (DNA): TGCGCCAGCAGCTTGAGGGGCCAGGCCGATATCAGGGGAATGAACACTGAAGCTTTCTTT. The V call is TRBV5-1, the J call TRBJ1-1, with D possibly being TRBD1 (6 bases). Germline V gene data show CDR1 as SGHRS and CDR2 as YFSETQ. The CDR3 runs to 20 residues. V was cut by 1 base and J by 0 bases, with 25 bases left in between.

CDR3 in DNA: TGTGCCAGCAGGAGCCAGGGAGATGATTGGGAGACCCAGTACTTC. It codes for CASRSQGDDWETQYF. V gene TRBV27 combines with J gene TRBJ2-5; perhaps D is TRBD1 or TRBD2 (5 bases each). This CDR3 is built from 15 residues. Trimming removed 6 bases at V and 5 bases at J, with 19 bases between. Germline V CDR1 and CDR2: MNHEY, SMNVEV (reference sequence).

V and J are TRBV5-4 and TRBJ2-1, with TRBD1 identical over 7 bases. The V segment lost 4 bases and the J segment 0 bases; nucleotides outside the gene matches: 10. CDR3 length equals 17 residues. Germline V lookup: CDR1 SGHNT, CDR2 YYREEE (reference sequence). CDR3 in amino acids: CASSPRQGVSSYNEQFF. CDR3 sequence (DNA): TGTGCCAGCAGCCCTAGACAGGGCGTGAGCTCCTACAATGAGCAGTTCTTC. The full variable domain, rest sourced from reference TRBV5-4 and TRBJ2-1, is ETGVTQSPTHLIKTRGQQVTLRCSSQSGHNTVSWYQQALGQGPQFIFQYYREEENGRGNFPPRFSGLQFPNYSSELNVNALELDDSALYLCASSPRQGVSSYNEQFFGPGTRLTVL.

This chain uses TRBV14 with TRBJ2-7; TRBD2 might be the D (5 bases). The CDR3 covers 15 residues. In germline, CDR1 is SGHDN, CDR2 FVKESK. Trimming removed 0 bases from V and 4 bases from J, with 13 bases in between. DNA of the CDR3: TGTGCCAGCAGCCAAGATAGGGCCCGGAGGTACGAGCAGTACTTC. It is translated as CASSQDRARRYEQYF.

The CDR3 region has the DNA TGTGCCAGCAGTTACGGGGGCTCTAACTATGGCTACACCTTC. Its protein is CASSYGGSNYGYTF. The chain couples TRBV6-5 to TRBJ1-2, with TRBD1 as a possible D gene (6 bases). Germline CDR1 MNHEY, CDR2 SVGAGI. The CDR3 length is 14 residues. Trimming pared 2 bases from V and 0 bases from J, leaving 7 bases between.

The rearrangement links TRBV14 to TRBJ2-1, with TRBD1 identical over 7 bases. The CDR3 totals 13 residues. Germline V lookup: CDR1 SGHDN, CDR2 FVKESK. After removal of 4 bases from V and 13 bases from J, the junction contained 10 bases not matched to a gene. CDR3 coding DNA: TGTGCCAGCAGCCTTTTTCACAGGGGATCTCAGTTCTTC. Its protein is CASSLFHRGSQFF.

The chain employs TRBV4-1 and TRBJ2-1; D remains unclear. There are 15 residues in the CDR3. The ends were cut back, 1 base at V and 8 bases at J, with 15 bases in the middle. The germline CDR1 and CDR2 sequences are MGHRA and YSYEKL. CDR3 coding DNA: TGCGCCAGCAGCCAAGGAGCGTGGGTGATACATGAGCAGTTCTTC. Protein product: CASSQGAWVIHEQFF.